What follows are 22 T cell receptor beta chains derived from one specimen sequenced in a study of post-analysis software for immune sequencing data. Study observations and caveats: Higher frequency in patients than in controls was seen for several TRBV segments, with TRBV5-6, TRBV5-1 and TRBV20-1 among them.

These TCRs are of unknown antigen specificity. Incorporated into the TCR beta cDNA libraries were unique molecular identifiers, which served to reduce PCR and sequencing biases. TCRdb passed the PCR reads through MiXCR, listing each CDR3 protein once. The table lists approximately 690,000 distinct CDR3 sequences, around 64% of them singletons, with roughly 12% in the top ten. The sequenced material came from blood. Every receptor here comes from a girl aged 2 to 10 with multiple sclerosis.

This clonotype was recorded a few times. This sequence joins TRBV12-3 or TRBV12-4 and TRBJ2-6; weak D call: TRBD1 (6 bases). V was clipped by 10 bases and J by 0 bases, with 10 bases between them. This CDR3 is built from 14 residues. This CDR3 is CAIPQGSGANVLTF. In DNA form, the CDR3 reads TGTGCCATCCCACAGGGCTCTGGGGCCAACGTCCTGACTTTC.

The chain recombines TRBV7-2 with TRBJ2-3; possibly TRBD2 for D (5 bases). Trimming removed 2 bases from V and 2 bases from J, with 17 bases in between. The CDR3 has 17 residues. CDR1 SGHTA and CDR2 FQGNSA come from the germline V gene. The CDR3 loop reads CASSLLVSAEDTDTQYF. DNA for the CDR3: TGTGCCAGCAGCTTATTGGTCTCGGCGGAGGACACAGATACGCAGTATTTT.

This clonotype was counted a few times. The chain carries TRBV7-2 and TRBJ2-5; 7 nucleotides match TRBD2. This CDR3 comprises 14 residues. V shed 1 base, J shed 10 bases, and the junction held 9 bases outside the gene matches. Per germline, CDR1 SGHTA and CDR2 FQGNSA. The CDR3 coding sequence is TGTGCCAGCAGCTTAGGAGCTAGCCGGGAGGTCCAGTACTTC. Residues: CASSLGASREVQYF. Full variable domain (rest looked up from reference TRBV7-2 and TRBJ2-5): GAGVSQSPSNKVTEKGKDVELRCDPISGHTALYWYRQSLGQGLEFLIYFQGNSAPDKSGLPSDRFSAERTGGSVSTLTIQRTQQEDSAVYLCASSLGASREVQYFGPGTRLLVL.

In this sample, this clonotype turned up once. The chain combines TRBV5-1 with TRBJ2-3; maybe TRBD2 (6 bases). This CDR3 region has 15 residues. Germline CDR1 is SGHRS and CDR2 is YFSETQ. Trimming shortened V by 0 bases and J by 6 bases, and 14 bases separated the two germline ends. CDR3 residues: CASSLAGGRGDTQYF. CDR3 sequence (DNA): TGCGCCAGCAGCTTGGCCGGGGGTAGAGGGGATACGCAGTATTTT.

The chain recombines TRBV6-4 with TRBJ2-6; TRBD1 aligns across 10 bases. The CDR3 has 16 residues. The trim removed 2 bases at V and 2 bases at J, leaving 0 bases unmatched. The germline V gene has CDR1 MRHNA and CDR2 SNTAGT. CDR3 nucleotide sequence: TGTGCCAGCAGTGACGGGACAGGGGCTGGGGCCAACGTCCTGACTTTC. Translating gives CASSDGTGAGANVLTF.

The V call is TRBV2, the J call TRBJ1-4, with 8 positions matching TRBD1. This CDR3 has 14 residues. Germline assignment: CDR1 SNHLY and CDR2 FYNNEI. V trimming: 5 bases; J trimming: 8 bases; junction bases outside the gene matches: 7. The CDR3 DNA reads as TGTGCCAGCAGTTCGACAGGGGCAGACGAAAAACTGTTTTTT. Translation: CASSSTGADEKLFF. Variable domain in full (rest from reference TRBV2 and TRBJ1-4): EPEVTQTPSHQVTQMGQEVILRCVPISNHLYFYWYRQILGQKVEFLVSFYNNEISEKSEIFDDQFSVERPDGSNFTLKIRSTKLEDSAMYFCASSSTGADEKLFFGSGTQLSVL.

The chain is built from TRBV5-4 and TRBJ1-2, with D possibly matching TRBD1 (5 bases). V was cut by 0 bases and J by 4 bases, with 10 bases left in between. Germline CDR1 is SGHNT and CDR2 is YYREEE (reference sequence). This CDR3 spans 14 amino acids. The CDR3 loop is CASSLESTVYGYTF. The CDR3 bases are TGTGCCAGCAGCTTGGAGTCGACAGTCTATGGCTACACCTTC.

This clonotype appeared once. The chain couples TRBV6-1 to TRBJ2-7; TRBD1 agrees at 8 bases. The CDR3 is made up of 15 amino acids. The germline V gene encodes CDR1 MNHNS and CDR2 SASEGT. V dropped 5 bases and J dropped 3; count of bases not matched to a gene: 9. CDR3 protein: CASSSPGQVFYEQYF. The CDR3 DNA follows: TGTGCCAGCAGTAGTCCGGGACAGGTGTTCTACGAGCAGTACTTC.

The chain joins TRBV9 to TRBJ1-2; perhaps TRBD1 as D (5 bases). Germline-derived CDR1 and CDR2 are SGDLS and YYNGEE. This CDR3 has 15 residues. The V end lost 0 bases, the J end lost 1 base, and 10 bases lay between the germline ends. For the CDR3, the DNA is TGTGCCAGCAGCGTAGAGGTGGGGGTTAACTATGGCTACACCTTC. Its protein is CASSVEVGVNYGYTF. Combining the CDR3 with reference TRBV9 and TRBJ1-2 gives the whole variable domain DSGVTQTPKHLITATGQRVTLRCSPRSGDLSVYWYQQSLDQGLQFLIQYYNGEERAKGNILERFSAQQFPDLHSELNLSSLELGDSALYFCASSVEVGVNYGYTFGSGTRLTVV.

The genes are TRBV7-2 and TRBJ1-1; a weak D match, TRBD1 (6 bases). The CDR3 covers 17 residues. Germline V CDR1 and CDR2: SGHTA, FQGNSA. V lost 3 bases to trimming and J lost 1 base, with 18 bases between them. The CDR3 sequence: CASSLYQPGHWNTEAFF. The CDR3 bases are TGTGCCAGCAGCTTGTACCAGCCGGGACACTGGAACACTGAAGCTTTCTTT.

This chain uses TRBV12-3 or TRBV12-4 with TRBJ2-6, with TRBD2 as a possible D gene (5 bases). V shed 0 bases and J shed 0 bases, with 12 bases lying between them. The CDR3 has 18 amino acids. The CDR3 loop is CASSLASVGVSGANVLTF. The CDR3 DNA reads as TGTGCCAGCAGTTTAGCATCGGTGGGAGTCTCTGGGGCCAACGTCCTGACTTTC.

The rearrangement joins TRBV29-1 to TRBJ2-5; TRBD2 aligns across 7 bases. This CDR3 has 14 residues. The germline gives CDR1 SQVTM, CDR2 ANQGSEA. The ends lost 0 bases at V and 3 bases at J; junction bases unmatched: 4. The CDR3 loop is CSVEDRGEEETQYF. In DNA form, the CDR3 reads TGCAGCGTTGAAGATCGGGGGGAAGAAGAGACCCAGTACTTC.

The chain couples TRBV3-1 to TRBJ2-3; D is unclear. The length of the CDR3 is 11 residues. V lost 0 bases and J 5 bases, leaving 0 bases between the germline ends. CDR1 and CDR2 from the germline V gene are LGHDT and YNNKEL (reference sequence). As DNA, the CDR3 is TGTGCCAGCAGCCAAGAAGATACGCAGTATTTT. Translated, it gives CASSQEDTQYF.

The V gene is TRBV9, the J gene TRBJ2-3; 7 nucleotides line up with TRBD1. V shed 3 bases, J shed 6 bases, and the junction held 10 bases outside the gene matches. Germline V gene sequence: CDR1 SGDLS, CDR2 YYNGEE. The CDR3 consists of 15 residues. CDR3 coding DNA: TGTGCCAGCAGCGACAGGGGAGCGCCAATTGATACGCAGTATTTT. The encoded protein is CASSDRGAPIDTQYF.

This chain uses TRBV25-1 with TRBJ2-5, with 8 nucleotides matching TRBD2. This CDR3 has 16 residues. Germline-derived CDR1 and CDR2 are MGHDK and SYGVNS. J gave up 2 bases and V 1 base, and 6 bases lay outside the gene matches. The CDR3 protein is CASSEWDLAGQETQYF. The CDR3 DNA reads as TGTGCCAGCAGTGAATGGGACCTAGCGGGTCAAGAGACCCAGTACTTC.

This clonotype occurred a few times. The V and J genes are TRBV24-1 and TRBJ2-1; TRBD1 aligns across 9 bases. Trimming removed 2 bases from V and 5 bases from J; junction bases left unmatched: 3. The CDR3 has 15 amino acids. Germline V CDR1 and CDR2: KGHDR, SFDVKD. CDR3 in DNA: TGTGCCACCAGTGATTCGGGACAGGGTGACAATGAGCAGTTCTTC. It codes for CATSDSGQGDNEQFF.

This clonotype has a handful of counts. V gene TRBV30 combines with J gene TRBJ2-1, with 8 bases lining up with TRBD1. Germline trimming cut 1 base from V and 5 bases from J; bases unmatched to any gene: 4. Germline values: CDR1 GTSNPN, CDR2 SVGIG (reference sequence). The CDR3 consists of 14 residues. In DNA, the CDR3 is TGTGCCTGGAGTGAATCAGGGGGCCACAATGAGCAGTTCTTC. This sequence encodes CAWSESGGHNEQFF.

The chain combines TRBV10-1 with TRBJ1-1; TRBD1 matches 7 bases. Germline V lookup: CDR1 WNHNN, CDR2 SYGVQD (reference sequence). V lost 5 bases, J lost 3 bases, and 3 bases stayed unmatched. The length of the CDR3 is 13 residues. The CDR3 region has the DNA TGCGCCAGCAGTATCGGACAGGACACTGAAGCTTTCTTT. Its translation is CASSIGQDTEAFF.

Only a few counts were recorded for this clonotype. J is TRBJ2-7 and V is TRBV29-1; D possibly corresponds to TRBD2 (6 bases). V shed 6 bases and J shed 5 bases, with 14 bases lying between them. The CDR3 is 12 residues long. CDR1 is SQVTM and CDR2 is ANQGSEA in the germline V gene. CDR3: CSVKGLEDEQYF. CDR3 nucleotides: TGCAGCGTCAAGGGACTTGAGGACGAGCAGTACTTC.

The gene calls are TRBV20-1 and TRBJ2-4; D is tentatively TRBD1 or TRBD2 (5 bases each). The assigned J gene may be wrong: the sequence end matches TRBJ2-5 better. Germline lookup yields CDR1 DFQATT and CDR2 SNEGSKA (reference sequence). CDR3 length: 14 residues. The CDR3 loop is CSAEAEGVVETQYF. CDR3 DNA: TGCAGTGCGGAGGCGGAAGGGGTGGTGGAGACCCAGTACTTC.

The rearrangement joins TRBV9 to TRBJ1-2; D uncertain. This CDR3 comprises 13 residues. CDR1 and CDR2 from the germline V gene are SGDLS and YYNGEE. Trimming left V 3 bases short and J 2 bases short, with 8 bases between. CDR3 DNA sequence: TGTGCCAGCAGCGCCCAGGAGAACTATGGCTACACCTTC. Residues: CASSAQENYGYTF.

This clonotype came up once. With a much larger clone just one base away, this may be a read error. The rearrangement uses TRBV2 and TRBJ2-1; 7 bases map to TRBD2. This CDR3 contains 14 residues. CDR1 SNHLY and CDR2 FYNNEI come from the germline V gene. V lost 5 bases to trimming and J lost 3 bases; unmatched junction nucleotides: 4. This CDR3 is CASSPRDYYNEQFF. For the CDR3, the DNA is TGTGCCAGCAGTCCCCGGGACTACTACAATGAGCAGTTCTTC. The whole variable domain, filled in from reference TRBV2 and TRBJ2-1, reads EPEVTQTPSHQVTQMGQEVILRCVPISNHLYFYWYRQILGQKVEFLVSFYNNEISEKSEIFDDQFSVERPDGSNFTLKIRSTKLEDSAMYFCASSPRDYYNEQFFGPGTRLTVL.